This T cell receptor beta chain was sequenced in a study of OX40 agonist ivuxolimab in advanced cancers. Study results and limitations: In CD8+ T cells, expanded clones were on average more numerous than in CD4+.

Sequenced by immunoSEQ multiplex PCR; TCRdb stores in-frame clones only, minus some. Of under 80,000 clones listed, about 85% are singletons. Worth noting for this clone: Its antigen is not known.

The sequence was obtained from an adult with an advanced solid tumor such as melanoma, head and neck, liver or kidney cancer. Source: CD4+ or CD8+ T cells sorted from blood, taken in a trial of the OX40 agonist ivuxolimab.

Here the CDR3 DNA reads TGTGCCAGCAGCCAGGGCGAGCGGGAGGCAAATGAGCAGTTCTTC. Translation: CASSQGEREANEQFF. This chain links TRBV4-2 with TRBJ2-1; 9 bases are a match to TRBD2. The ends lost 3 bases at V and 7 bases at J; junction bases unmatched: 7. Germline CDR1 and CDR2: LGHNA and YNFKEQ. CDR3 length: 15 amino acids.